The sample holds a few counts of the clone carrying this T cell receptor beta chain. Sorted CD4+ subsets: naive, central memory, regulatory, stem cell-like memory (CD45RO/CCR7/CD25/CD127/CD95/CD27 panel). Purities over 95% were achieved in all sorted populations. This sample was taken from a study of beta chain features in type 1 diabetes. Study context: Age and gender were similar between patients and healthy donors, as were cell yields. Across the samples, approximately 110,000,000 sorted cells were examined in total.

Looked up from germline, CDR1 is SGHTA and CDR2 is FQGNSA. V lost 5 bases and J lost 12; bases outside the gene matches: 16. There are 16 residues in the CDR3. Expressed TCRB transcripts got sequenced, as all isolated RNA was reverse transcribed. Assay: immunoSEQ multiplex PCR; the TCRdb copy retains only in-frame clones and omits some. Of over 120,000 clones in the sample, 10% were seen once. The rearrangement joins TRBV7-2 to TRBJ1-4; 9 bases match TRBD1. Sequenced sample: naive CD4+ T cells from blood. This TCR was sampled from a young man in good health. CDR3 sequence (DNA): TGTGCCAGCAGCCTTCGGACCGGGACAGGGCTAATAGAACTGTTTTTT. Amino acid sequence: CASSLRTGTGLIELFF.